Below, 24 T cell receptor beta chains from the same sample are listed, as sequenced in a study of T-cell reconstitution after alpha-beta-depleted transplantation in children. No antigen has been identified for these receptors. Overall study findings and caveats: By one year post-transplant, T-cell counts and diversity largely arose from T cells that were newly produced.

TCRbeta library preparation incorporated unique molecular identifiers. TCRdb fed the PCR reads into MiXCR, producing one record per CDR3 protein. The data hold some 300,000 distinct CDR3 sequences, with almost 8% observed a single time. Specimen: peripheral blood, collected 360 days after TCRalphabeta/CD19-depleted stem cell transplant. These receptors were obtained from a female patient aged 2-9 years who had a stem cell transplant for Fanconi anemia, so the T cells may come from the graft donor.

CDR3 in amino acids: CASSSTSGGQTQYF. The CDR3 DNA reads TGTGCCAGCAGCTCCACATCGGGGGGTCAGACCCAGTACTTC. This chain uses TRBV7-9 with TRBJ2-5; 7 bases map to TRBD2. The CDR3 is 14 residues long. Germline V lookup: CDR1 SEHNR, CDR2 FQNEAQ (reference sequence). J lost 6 bases, V lost 4 bases, and 8 bases had no gene match. The full variable domain, with the rest looked up from reference TRBV7-9 and TRBJ2-5, is DTGVSQNPRHKITKRGQNVTFRCDPISEHNRLYWYRQTLGQGPEFLTYFQNEAQLEKSRLLSDRFSAERPKGSFSTLEIQRTEQGDSAMYLCASSSTSGGQTQYFGPGTRLLVL.

The rearrangement links TRBV7-2 to TRBJ1-2; tentative D call: TRBD1 (5 bases). The CDR3 has 15 amino acids. V was cut by 1 base and J by 4 bases, with 13 bases left in between. Germline CDR1 SGHTA, CDR2 FQGNSA. The CDR3 DNA reads as TGTGCCAGCAGCTTAGTAGGGGATCAGGCCTATGGCTACACCTTC. Its protein product is CASSLVGDQAYGYTF.

The chain links TRBV11-2 to TRBJ2-5; TRBD1 agrees at 8 bases. The CDR3 length is 17 residues. Looked up from germline, CDR1 is SGHAT and CDR2 is FQNNGV. The junction had 6 bases not matched to a gene; V was cut back by 0 bases and J by 0 bases. The CDR3 DNA reads TGTGCCAGCAGCTTAGATCTTGTGACAGGGGACCAAGAGACCCAGTACTTC. This translates into CASSLDLVTGDQETQYF.

This clonotype has more than one count but fewer than ten. This rearrangement joins TRBV28 to TRBJ1-2; TRBD1 matches at 7 bases. CDR1 MDHEN and CDR2 SYDVKM come from the germline V gene. This CDR3 is built from 13 residues. V was clipped by 7 bases and J by 5 bases; unmatched bases: 7. The CDR3 DNA reads TGTGCCAGCACAGCAGGGGGACGGTATGGCTACACCTTC. Translated, it gives CASTAGGRYGYTF.

This clonotype was detected only a few times. CDR3 bases: TGTGCCAGCAGCTCTGACAGGGCCCGTGGCCTTTTCTCTGGAAACACCATATATTTT. The encoded protein is CASSSDRARGLFSGNTIYF. This rearrangement joins TRBV5-6 to TRBJ1-3, with 7 bases identical to TRBD1. The J segment lost 0 bases and the V segment lost 3 bases, leaving 15 bases of the junction unmatched. This CDR3 is 19 amino acids long. Germline V gene sequence: CDR1 SGHDT, CDR2 YYEEEE. The full variable domain, its missing parts supplied by reference TRBV5-6 and TRBJ1-3, is DAGVTQSPTHLIKTRGQQVTLRCSPKSGHDTVSWYQQALGQGPQFIFQYYEEEERQRGNFPDRFSGHQFPNYSSELNVNALLLGDSALYLCASSSDRARGLFSGNTIYFGEGSWLTVV.

This clonotype was seen ten or more times. The V and J genes are TRBV28 and TRBJ1-2; D is unresolved. CDR3 size: 14 residues. The germline gives CDR1 MDHEN, CDR2 SYDVKM. V was shortened by 5 bases and J by 5 bases, with 15 bases between the two germline ends. The CDR3 loop is CASSVPIKPYGYTF. Written as DNA, the CDR3 is TGTGCCAGCAGTGTCCCGATTAAACCATATGGCTACACCTTC.

This clonotype was picked up many times. The CDR3, as DNA: TGTGCCAGCAGCTCCAGGGGTCTTGGCGACGAGCAGTACGTC. Its translation is CASSSRGLGDEQYV. The rearrangement joins TRBV7-2 to TRBJ2-7, with D tentatively TRBD1 (6 bases). Germline V gene lookup returns CDR1 SGHTA and CDR2 FQGNSA. V gave up 4 bases and J gave up 5 bases, with 15 bases separating them. This CDR3 spans 14 amino acids.

The table lists this clonotype with many counts. The rearrangement uses TRBV12-3 or TRBV12-4 and TRBJ1-6; a possible D gene is TRBD1 (5 bases). The V and J ends lost 3 bases and 1 base respectively, with 7 bases between them. The CDR3 has 15 residues. This CDR3 is CASSFSGSYNSPLHF. CDR3 sequence (DNA): TGTGCCAGCAGTTTCTCAGGGTCCTATAATTCACCCCTCCACTTT.

V and J are TRBV28 and TRBJ1-3; D uncertain. The CDR3 spans 15 residues. The germline V gene encodes CDR1 MDHEN and CDR2 SYDVKM. V was clipped by 1 base and J by 5 bases, with 12 bases between them. CDR3 nucleotides: TGTGCCAGCAGTTTATTCGAGGCAGGAAGAAACACCATATATTTT. Translated, it gives CASSLFEAGRNTIYF. Full variable domain (outside the CDR3, taken from reference TRBV28 and TRBJ1-3): DVKVTQSSRYLVKRTGEKVFLECVQDMDHENMFWYRQDPGLGLRLIYFSYDVKMKEKGDIPEGYSVSREKKERFSLILESASTNQTSMYLCASSLFEAGRNTIYFGEGSWLTVV.

This clonotype was counted a few times. CDR3 sequence (DNA): TGTGCCAGCAGCACTCGACAGTTATACAATGAGCAGTTCTTC. Its translation: CASSTRQLYNEQFF. The chain carries TRBV11-2 and TRBJ2-1, with TRBD1 as a possible D gene (5 bases). The CDR3 covers 14 residues. CDR1 is SGHAT, CDR2 FQNNGV, per germline. Trimming cost V 5 bases and J 4 bases, with 12 bases left between them.

This clonotype has a handful of counts. The genes are TRBV5-1 and TRBJ2-2; 7 bases match TRBD1. J gave up 5 bases and V 3 bases, and 4 bases lay outside the gene matches. Germline CDR1 and CDR2: SGHRS and YFSETQ. The length of the CDR3 is 14 residues. This chain's CDR3 is CASSWDRITGELFF. The CDR3 coding sequence is TGCGCCAGCAGCTGGGACAGAATTACCGGGGAGCTGTTTTTT.

This clonotype appeared many times. V and J are TRBV3-1 and TRBJ2-7; 12 positions agree with TRBD2. Unmatched junction bases numbered 5, after V lost 5 bases and J lost 6 bases. The CDR3 consists of 14 residues. Germline CDR1 and CDR2: LGHDT and YNNKEL (reference sequence). The CDR3 DNA sequence: TGTGCCAGCAGCAGACTAGCGGGGGATGTCGAGCAGTACTTC. This sequence encodes CASSRLAGDVEQYF.

This clonotype was counted only a few times. The chain links TRBV4-2 to TRBJ2-3, with 7 positions matching TRBD2. After removal of 0 bases from V and 2 bases from J, the junction contained 17 bases not matched to a gene. CDR1 LGHNA and CDR2 YNFKEQ come from the germline V gene. This CDR3 comprises 20 residues. CDR3 sequence: CASSQDWGGSGAPLTDTQYF. DNA for the CDR3: TGTGCCAGCAGCCAAGACTGGGGGGGGAGCGGGGCCCCTCTCACAGATACGCAGTATTTT.

The CDR3 DNA follows: TGTGCCAGCAGCAGCCTACAGGGGGCTGGAGAGACCCAGTACTTC. As protein: CASSSLQGAGETQYF. The gene calls are TRBV11-2 and TRBJ2-5; 9 bases align to TRBD1. Trimming removed 5 bases from V and 4 bases from J; junction bases left unmatched: 8. This CDR3 has 15 amino acids. Germline values: CDR1 SGHAT, CDR2 FQNNGV.

This clonotype was picked up many times. The chain combines TRBV10-3 with TRBJ2-5, with D unclear. CDR3 length: 15 residues. Germline values: CDR1 ENHRY, CDR2 SYGVKD. Trimming removed 0 bases from V and 5 bases from J, with 13 bases in between. The CDR3 reads CAISESKGIRETQYF. The CDR3 DNA reads TGTGCCATCAGTGAGTCGAAAGGGATCAGGGAGACCCAGTACTTC.

This clonotype was seen many times. The genes are TRBV29-1 and TRBJ2-5, with TRBD1 matching over 7 bases. Germline V gene data show CDR1 as SQVTM and CDR2 as ANQGSEA. V gave up 4 bases and J gave up 0 bases; unmatched junction bases: 8. The CDR3 is made up of 15 amino acids. CDR3 nucleotide sequence: TGCAGCGTTGGGCTGGGCAGGGGGTACCAAGAGACCCAGTACTTC. Translated, it gives CSVGLGRGYQETQYF. The full variable domain, completed using reference TRBV29-1 and TRBJ2-5, is SAVISQKPSRDICQRGTSLTIQCQVDSQVTMMFWYRQQPGQSLTLIATANQGSEATYESGFVIDKFPISRPNLTFSTLTVSNMSPEDSSIYLCSVGLGRGYQETQYFGPGTRLLVL.

This clonotype has a count of ten or more. V is TRBV5-1 and J is TRBJ2-5, with D perhaps matching TRBD2 (6 bases). Germline values: CDR1 SGHRS, CDR2 YFSETQ. V gave up 2 bases and J gave up 5 bases, with 13 bases separating them. The CDR3 has 14 amino acids. CDR3 amino acids: CASSLEGGGETQYF. CDR3 in DNA: TGCGCCAGCAGCTTAGAGGGAGGCGGGGAGACCCAGTACTTC.

At least ten counts were recorded for this clonotype. This chain uses TRBV24-1 with TRBJ2-3; possibly TRBD1 or TRBD2 for D (5 bases each). The CDR3 sequence is 15 residues long. The germline CDR1 and CDR2 sequences are KGHDR and SFDVKD. V was trimmed by 5 bases and J by 0 bases, leaving 11 bases between them. CDR3 protein: CATSGRGFSTDTQYF. The CDR3 DNA is TGTGCCACCAGTGGCCGGGGCTTTAGCACAGATACGCAGTATTTT.

The chain joins TRBV7-3 to TRBJ2-1; 14 bases align to TRBD2. Germline CDR1 and CDR2: SGHTA and FQGTGA. Losses at the gene ends were 2 bases for V and 4 bases for J; bases not matched to a gene: 7. The CDR3 contains 18 residues. The CDR3 reads CASSLSRGLAGEYNEQFF. As DNA, the CDR3 is TGTGCCAGCAGCTTATCAAGGGGACTAGCGGGGGAGTACAATGAGCAGTTCTTC.

This clonotype was seen repeatedly, ten times or more. This rearrangement joins TRBV7-9 to TRBJ2-3; 8 nucleotides agree with TRBD1. Germline CDR1 and CDR2: SEHNR and FQNEAQ (reference sequence). The ends lost 6 bases at V and 2 bases at J; junction bases unmatched: 4. This CDR3 is 14 amino acids long. CDR3 DNA sequence: TGTGCCAGCAGGGGGACAGGAATCACAGATACGCAGTATTTT. This sequence encodes CASRGTGITDTQYF.

The sample holds many counts of this clonotype. The chain carries TRBV3-1 and TRBJ2-1, with no clear D. The CDR3 is made up of 14 amino acids. Per the germline V gene, CDR1 is LGHDT and CDR2 is YNNKEL (reference sequence). Trimming left V 0 bases short and J 4 bases short, with 7 bases between. This CDR3 is CASSQDRIYNEQFF. The DNA for the CDR3 is TGTGCCAGCAGCCAAGACAGGATTTACAATGAGCAGTTCTTC.

This sequence joins TRBV20-1 and TRBJ1-1, with TRBD1 identical over 7 bases. The CDR3 runs 14 residues. The germline gives CDR1 DFQATT, CDR2 SNEGSKA (reference sequence). V lost 5 bases to trimming and J lost 0 bases; unmatched junction nucleotides: 6. The CDR3 spells CSALRGRVNTEAFF. The CDR3 region has the DNA TGCAGTGCTTTAAGGGGGCGCGTGAACACTGAAGCTTTCTTT.

This clonotype was observed a few times. This chain connects TRBV6-2 or TRBV6-3 to TRBJ2-7; the match to TRBD1 covers 8 bases. Germline lookup yields CDR1 MNHEY and CDR2 SVGEGT. The CDR3 spans 17 residues. J was trimmed by 6 bases and V by 2 bases; bases with no gene match: 15. CDR3 sequence reads: CASSYPTGGTLSGEQYV. CDR3 nucleotide sequence: TGTGCCAGCAGTTACCCTACAGGGGGAACTCTCTCGGGCGAGCAGTACGTC.

There are many counts of this clonotype. The chain is built from TRBV5-1 and TRBJ2-5; D unclear. CDR3 length: 11 residues. Germline V gene lookup returns CDR1 SGHRS and CDR2 YFSETQ. The V end lost 3 bases, the J end lost 4 bases, and 4 bases lay between the germline ends. Here the CDR3 reads CASSSTETQYF. CDR3 in DNA: TGCGCCAGCAGCTCGACAGAGACCCAGTACTTC.